This T cell receptor beta chain was retrieved from a study of PD-1 blockade in classical Hodgkin lymphoma. Sequencing was performed with immunoSEQ multiplex PCR; in TCRdb, only in-frame clones are kept and a portion is missing. The sample yields approximately 41,000 clones, roughly 78% seen once. The length of the CDR3 is 15 residues. From germline, CDR1 is LNHDA and CDR2 SQIVND (reference sequence). V gave up 5 bases and J gave up 3 bases, with 16 bases separating them. On this clone: As yet, its antigen is unknown.

Each patient relapsed following autologous stem cell transplantation, and prior brentuximab vedotin exposure differed. Points from the study as a whole: Complete responders possessed baseline diversity comparable to newly diagnosed patients. The repertoire differences lack a defined cause, possibly disease activity or prior therapy.

Source: peripheral blood mononuclear cells (PBMCs), taken at baseline. The chain combines TRBV19 with TRBJ1-1; D remains unclear. This sequence was found in a human donor with classical Hodgkin lymphoma. The CDR3 DNA reads as TGTGCCAGTAGTCCCGGCCCGGGAAGGGACACTGAAGCTTTCTTT. This encodes CASSPGPGRDTEAFF.